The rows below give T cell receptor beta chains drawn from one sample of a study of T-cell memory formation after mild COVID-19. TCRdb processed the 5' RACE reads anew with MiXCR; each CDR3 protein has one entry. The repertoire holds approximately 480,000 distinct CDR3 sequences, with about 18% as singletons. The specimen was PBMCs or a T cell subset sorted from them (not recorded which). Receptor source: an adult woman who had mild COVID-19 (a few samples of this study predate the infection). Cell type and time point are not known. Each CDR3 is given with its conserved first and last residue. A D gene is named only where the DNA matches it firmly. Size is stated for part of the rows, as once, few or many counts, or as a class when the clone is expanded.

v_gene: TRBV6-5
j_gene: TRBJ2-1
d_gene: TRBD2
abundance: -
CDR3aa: CASRLLAGGMNEQFF
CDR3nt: TGTGCCAGCAGATTACTAGCGGGAGGTATGAATGAGCAGTTCTTC

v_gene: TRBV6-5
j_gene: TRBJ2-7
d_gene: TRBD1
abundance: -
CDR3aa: CASREGQGSYEQYF
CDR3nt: TGTGCCAGCAGGGAGGGACAGGGGAGTTACGAGCAGTACTTC

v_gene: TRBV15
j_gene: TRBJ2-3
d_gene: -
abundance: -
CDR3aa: CATSSGVSTDTQYF
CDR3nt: TGTGCCACCAGCAGCGGAGTGAGCACAGATACGCAGTATTTT

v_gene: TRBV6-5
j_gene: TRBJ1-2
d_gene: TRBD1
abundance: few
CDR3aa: CASSRQGNFYGYTF
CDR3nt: TGTGCCAGCAGTCGACAGGGGAATTTCTATGGCTACACCTTC

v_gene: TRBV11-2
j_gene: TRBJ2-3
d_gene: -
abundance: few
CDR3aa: CASSPKGGDGDTQYF
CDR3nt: TGTGCCAGCAGCCCAAAAGGGGGGGATGGAGATACGCAGTATTTT

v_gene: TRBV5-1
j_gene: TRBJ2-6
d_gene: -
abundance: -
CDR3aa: CASSPNRAGANVLTF
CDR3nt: TGCGCCAGCAGCCCAAACAGGGCTGGGGCCAACGTCCTGACTTTC

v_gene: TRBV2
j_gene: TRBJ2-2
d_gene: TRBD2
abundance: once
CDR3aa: CASSIAGGGNTGELFF
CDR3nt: TGTGCCAGCAGCATAGCGGGGGGCGGGAACACCGGGGAGCTGTTTTTT

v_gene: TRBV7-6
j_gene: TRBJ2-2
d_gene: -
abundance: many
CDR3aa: CASSPRGSANTGELFF
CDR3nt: TGTGCCAGCAGCCCGAGAGGAAGCGCGAACACCGGGGAGCTGTTTTTT

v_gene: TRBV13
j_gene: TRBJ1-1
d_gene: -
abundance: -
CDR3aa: CASSLDGERAVSTEAFF
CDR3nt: TGTGCCAGCAGCTTAGACGGTGAGAGGGCCGTTTCCACTGAAGCTTTCTTT

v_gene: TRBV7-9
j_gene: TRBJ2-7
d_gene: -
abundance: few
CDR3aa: CASSLGPAWAQEQYF
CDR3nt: TGTGCCAGCAGCCTAGGACCAGCGTGGGCTCAAGAGCAGTACTTC

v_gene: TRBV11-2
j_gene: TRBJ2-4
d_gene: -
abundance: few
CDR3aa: CASRLGRGEKNIQYF
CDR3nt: TGTGCCAGCAGGTTGGGCAGGGGTGAGAAAAACATTCAGTACTTC

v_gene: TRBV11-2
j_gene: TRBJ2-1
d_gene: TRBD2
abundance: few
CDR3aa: CASSLEGAGEVRNEQFF
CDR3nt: TGTGCCAGCAGCTTAGAAGGCGCGGGGGAAGTGAGGAATGAGCAGTTCTTC

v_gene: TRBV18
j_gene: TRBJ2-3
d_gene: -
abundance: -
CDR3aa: CASARPGGTQYF
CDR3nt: TGTGCCAGCGCTCGTCCCGGGGGTACGCAGTATTTT

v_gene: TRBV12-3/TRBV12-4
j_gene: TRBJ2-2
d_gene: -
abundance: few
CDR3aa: CASSVYGDTGELFF
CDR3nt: TGTGCCAGCAGTGTATACGGGGACACCGGGGAGCTGTTTTTT

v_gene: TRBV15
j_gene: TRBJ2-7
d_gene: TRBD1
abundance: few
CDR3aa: CATSDIPGQGVYEQYF
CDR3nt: TGTGCCACCAGCGACATACCGGGACAGGGGGTTTACGAGCAGTACTTC

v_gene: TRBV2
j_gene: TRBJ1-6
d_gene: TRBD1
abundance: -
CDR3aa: CATRTGEGSPLHF
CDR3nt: TGTGCCACCCGGACAGGGGAGGGTTCACCCCTCCACTTT

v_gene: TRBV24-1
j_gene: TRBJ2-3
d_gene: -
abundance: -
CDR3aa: CATSDRSRASTDTQYF
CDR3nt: TGTGCCACCAGTGACCGTTCGCGGGCTAGCACAGATACGCAGTATTTT

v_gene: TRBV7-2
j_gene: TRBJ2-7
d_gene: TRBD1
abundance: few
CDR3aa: CASSLEQGDGFYEQYF
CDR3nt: TGTGCCAGCAGCTTAGAACAGGGGGACGGATTCTACGAGCAGTACTTC

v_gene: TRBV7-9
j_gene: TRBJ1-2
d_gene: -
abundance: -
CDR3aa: CASSRRPRYGYTF
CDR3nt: TGTGCCAGCAGCCGTCGTCCTAGGTATGGCTACACCTTC

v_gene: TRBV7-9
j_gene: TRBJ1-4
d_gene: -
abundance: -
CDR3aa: CASSFAGYGVFF
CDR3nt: TGTGCCAGCAGCTTCGCCGGGTATGGGGTGTTTTTT

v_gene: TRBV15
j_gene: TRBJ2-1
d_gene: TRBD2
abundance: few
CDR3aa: CATSRGRTSFLDEQFF
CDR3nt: TGTGCCACCAGCAGAGGACGGACTAGCTTCTTGGATGAGCAGTTCTTC

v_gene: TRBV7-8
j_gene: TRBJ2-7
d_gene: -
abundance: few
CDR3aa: CASSLAQRSSEQYF
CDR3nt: TGTGCCAGCAGCTTAGCTCAGCGGTCGAGCGAGCAGTACTTC

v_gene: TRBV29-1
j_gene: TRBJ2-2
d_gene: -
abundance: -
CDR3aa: CSVGYQANTGELFF
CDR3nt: TGCAGCGTTGGCTATCAGGCCAACACCGGGGAGCTGTTTTTT